This paragraph covers one T cell receptor (beta chain) sequence. The antigen this receptor binds is unknown. Base qualities were left out, and no much larger clone turns up one base away. In the prospective study, participants were about 18 to 100 years old, resided in about 25 geographic areas of the United States, and were enrolled through a virtual design. In the prospective study, participants were assigned to cohorts based on the clinical history participants reported in a screening survey and a study questionnaire. For ImmuneRACE Cohort 3, a participant was defined as recovered based on two consecutive negative NP/OP PCR tests, clearance by a healthcare professional, or resolution of symptoms. Each participant in the prospective study had whole blood, serum and a nasopharyngeal or oropharyngeal swab collected by mobile phlebotomists. Participants in the prospective study had the option to provide additional blood draws and questionnaires over a roughly two-month period. Before DNA extraction, prospective study blood samples were shipped either frozen or at room temperature.

The data are from a study of blood T cell repertoires in COVID-19 (TCRdb year 2020). As for the study more broadly: Samples from collaborators originated in the United States, Italy and Spain and spanned both the acute and convalescent phases of COVID-19. The repertoires were made available in a free public database intended to serve as a resource for research on the immune response to SARS-CoV-2. The material from the prospective study consisted of cDNA or gDNA derived from T cells, B-cell-depleted T cells, or PBMCs. Deeply sampled blood TCRbeta repertoires from subjects exposed to, actively infected with, or recovered from COVID-19 were included in the dataset. The sample metadata nearly always contained a de-identified subject ID, COVID-19 status, age in years and sex. Where HLA class I and class II types were available, the types were taken from metadata supplied by the sample provider, not from assay-based typing. The samples were drawn from the first 160 participants of the ongoing ImmuneRACE study and from more than 1,000 subjects provided by 6 global collaborators. General study outcomes and caveats: The amount of clinical and demographic metadata varied by source and participant and was provided uncurated.

V has 2 bases trimmed and J has 4 bases trimmed; junction bases matching no gene number 7. The germline V gene (reference sequence) gives CDR1 as GTSNPN and CDR2 as SVGIG. The CDR3 has 15 amino acids, counting the end cysteine and phenylalanine. Just CDR3 DNA is preserved here, 45 bases in frame from base 1. The immunoSEQ Assay, a bias-controlled multiplex PCR, was used to amplify TCRbeta CDR3 regions from genomic DNA. As for the authors' bioinformatics: The number of nucleated cells in each sample was estimated from the amplification of reference gene primers within the assay. To quantify the absolute abundance of each unique TCRbeta CDR3 rearrangement, sequence reads were collapsed and filtered. For each sample, productive Simpson clonality was calculated as the square root of Simpson's diversity index across productive rearrangements. The table comes from immuneACCESS by way of TCRdb, which keeps in-frame sequences with V and J called. Part of the clones is missing from these tables; in studies checked, under half for an unresolved V gene and the rest for unknown reasons. V, J and clone size were drawn from that table, and D and trimming were deduced from the DNA. For this sample the table gives about 200,000 clones, of which more than 80% were detected only once. The top ten constitute 1.2% of the sample.

The receptor chain draws on TRBV30 and TRBJ1-2; 10 of the junction bases match TRBD1. This clonotype was sampled from a man aged 25 to 45 who had recovered from COVID-19. The sequencing sample was made of PBMCs or T cells enriched from blood (not recorded which). The DNA reads TGTGCCTGGAGTCCCTTGACAGGGGGCGCCTATGGCTACACCTTC. It specifies CAWSPLTGGAYGYTF. The reference TRBV30 and TRBJ1-2 proteins fill in what lies around the CDR3, so the full variable domain reads SQTIHQWPATLVQPVGSPLSLECTVEGTSNPNLYWYRQAAGRGLQLLFYSVGIGQISSEVPQNLSASRPQDRQFILSSKKLLLSDSGFYLCAWSPLTGGAYGYTFGSGTRLTVV.